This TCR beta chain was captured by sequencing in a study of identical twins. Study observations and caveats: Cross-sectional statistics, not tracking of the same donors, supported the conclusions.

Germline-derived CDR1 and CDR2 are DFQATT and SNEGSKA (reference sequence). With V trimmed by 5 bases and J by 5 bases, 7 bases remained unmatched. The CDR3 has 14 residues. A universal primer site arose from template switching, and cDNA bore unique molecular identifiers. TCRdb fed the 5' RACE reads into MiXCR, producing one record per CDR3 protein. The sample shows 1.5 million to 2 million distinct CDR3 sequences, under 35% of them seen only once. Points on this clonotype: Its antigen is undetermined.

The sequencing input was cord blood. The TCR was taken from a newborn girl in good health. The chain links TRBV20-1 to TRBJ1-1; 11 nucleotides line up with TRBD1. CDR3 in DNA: TGCAGTGCTCGGACAGGGGGCGGGAGAACTGAAGCTTTCTTT. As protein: CSARTGGGRTEAFF.